These 12 T cell receptor beta chains originate from one sample sequenced in a study of beta chain features in type 1 diabetes. The sequenced template was cDNA made from the entire isolated RNA. Measured with immunoSEQ multiplex PCR; TCRdb has only the in-frame clones, and not every one. The sample holds a few hundred thousand clones, approximately 11% seen once. The source material was central memory CD4+ T cells from blood. Receptor source: a man aged 18-30 years in good health.

V gene TRBV7-2 combines with J gene TRBJ2-7; D not resolved. The V gene's germline CDR1 is SGHTA and CDR2 FQGNSA. The CDR3 has 15 amino acids. Between the trimmed V and J ends, which lost 1 base and 0 bases, there was a span of 10 bases. CDR3 sequence reads: CASSLVSSDSYEQYF. CDR3 DNA sequence: TGTGCCAGCAGCTTAGTCTCCTCTGACTCCTACGAGCAGTACTTC.

This clone has more than one count but fewer than ten. V is TRBV5-1 and J is TRBJ2-7, with D perhaps TRBD1 (6 bases). In germline, CDR1 is SGHRS, CDR2 YFSETQ. The CDR3 consists of 14 residues. V lost 4 bases and J 4 bases, leaving 15 bases between the germline ends. CDR3 DNA: TGCGCCAGCAGCCTGGACAGTCAACAATACGAGCAGTACTTC. This translates into CASSLDSQQYEQYF.

This clone has more than one count but fewer than ten. This may stem from a read error, because a much larger clone lies one nucleotide away. The chain couples TRBV11-3 to TRBJ2-6; D uncertain. Germline loops: CDR1 SGHNT, CDR2 YENEEA. There are 14 residues in the CDR3. With 6 bases removed from V and 0 bases from J, the gap between germline ends came to 6 bases. CDR3 nucleotides: TGTGCCAGCAGTGGAAGCTCTGGGGCCAACGTCCTGACTTTC. It encodes CASSGSSGANVLTF.

The table lists this clone with a few counts. J is TRBJ2-6 and V is TRBV4-1; 7 bases match TRBD1. The CDR3 has 17 residues. V trimming: 0 bases; J trimming: 2 bases; junction bases outside the gene matches: 4. The germline gives CDR1 MGHRA, CDR2 YSYEKL. This CDR3 reads CASSQDKGTAGANVLTF. The CDR3 DNA reads TGCGCCAGCAGCCAAGATAAAGGGACAGCTGGGGCCAACGTCCTGACTTTC.

The chain recombines TRBV5-5 with TRBJ2-6; possibly TRBD2 for D (5 bases). Germline assignment: CDR1 SGHKS and CDR2 YYEKEE (reference sequence). Trimming pared 0 bases from V and 0 bases from J, leaving 7 bases between. This CDR3 has 16 residues. CDR3 DNA: TGTGCCAGCAGCTTGGACGGAGGCTCTGGGGCCAACGTCCTGACTTTC. It translates to CASSLDGGSGANVLTF.

The table lists this clone with a few counts. The genes are TRBV9 and TRBJ2-1, with 10 bases fitting TRBD2. The germline V gene has CDR1 SGDLS and CDR2 YYNGEE. The J segment lost 6 bases and the V segment lost 4 bases, leaving 10 bases of the junction unmatched. CDR3 length: 16 amino acids. This chain's CDR3 is CASSFRGLADGNEQFF. The DNA of the CDR3 is TGTGCCAGCAGCTTCCGAGGACTAGCGGACGGCAATGAGCAGTTCTTC.

The chain employs TRBV20-1 and TRBJ2-1; D not resolved. V gave up 7 bases and J gave up 4 bases, with 5 bases separating them. The CDR3 totals 10 residues. Germline loops: CDR1 DFQATT, CDR2 SNEGSKA (reference sequence). The DNA of the CDR3 is TGCAGTGGACTGTACAATGAGCAGTTCTTC. This translates into CSGLYNEQFF.

This clone was picked up a small number of times. This could be a read error, since a much larger clone is one nucleotide away. Additional DNA sequences in this sample encode the identical CDR3. The chain joins TRBV4-2 to TRBJ1-1; D uncertain. The germline gives CDR1 LGHNA, CDR2 YNFKEQ. V was trimmed by 1 base and J by 0 bases, leaving 6 bases between them. This CDR3 comprises 14 residues. The CDR3 coding sequence is TGTGCCAGCAGCCAAGGCCGGCTGAACACTGAAGCTTTCTTT. It yields the protein CASSQGRLNTEAFF.

The V and J genes are TRBV2 and TRBJ1-2; TRBD1 agrees at 8 bases. The CDR3 loop spans 12 amino acids. Trimming took 5 bases from V and 7 from J; bases not matched to a gene: 3. Germline V gene lookup returns CDR1 SNHLY and CDR2 FYNNEI. CDR3 sequence (DNA): TGTGCCAGCAGTCCGGACAGGGCTGGCTACACCTTC. Residues: CASSPDRAGYTF.

This clone was observed a few times. The chain's CDR3 is CASSLGRTGTGPSTDTQYF. The CDR3 bases are TGTGCCAGCAGCTTAGGAAGGACCGGGACAGGGCCTAGCACAGATACGCAGTATTTT. The V gene is TRBV7-2, the J gene TRBJ2-3, with 9 bases fitting TRBD1. With 1 base clipped from V and 0 bases from J, the junction kept 11 bases outside the gene matches. The CDR3 consists of 19 residues. The germline CDR1 and CDR2 sequences are SGHTA and FQGNSA.

The V call is TRBV19, the J call TRBJ2-7; 12 positions match TRBD2. The V gene end was trimmed by 4 bases and the J gene end by 5 bases; junction bases not matched to a gene: 9. The CDR3 extends over 16 amino acids. Germline assignment: CDR1 LNHDA and CDR2 SQIVND (reference sequence). In DNA, the CDR3 is TGTGCCAGTAGTACCCCGACTAGCGGGAGAGTGAACGAGCAGTACTTC. Translated, it gives CASSTPTSGRVNEQYF.

The chain combines TRBV7-6 with TRBJ2-1; 8 positions agree with TRBD2. CDR1 is SGHVS, CDR2 FNYEAQ, per germline. Trimming removed 5 bases from V and 5 bases from J; junction bases left unmatched: 14. The CDR3 has 17 residues. This CDR3 reads CASSPAMWERENNEQFF. DNA for the CDR3: TGTGCCAGCAGCCCAGCGATGTGGGAGCGGGAGAACAATGAGCAGTTCTTC.